These 26 T cell receptor beta chains were sequenced from one sample in a study of T cells in Graves' hyperthyroidism and ophthalmopathy (dated by TCRdb to between 2019 and 2020). Libraries were made using multiplex PCR. Sequenced on an Illumina HiSeq 2000. The TCR beta CDR3 regions were amplified from RNA transcripts. A first-round RT-PCR of the TCR CDR3 used the HTBI primer set with the Qiagen OneStep RT-PCR kit. The public sequencing data were trimmed at Q25 with fastp and processed into clonotypes with MiXCR by TCRdb, which kept only in-frame beta chains. Rows matching on CDR3 protein sequence are summarized as one entry with the most common DNA and genes. Recorded for this sample are 500,000 to 600,000 distinct CDR3 sequences; over 15% of them occurred a single time. Of the sample, roughly 18% falls within the top ten clones. Sequences were obtained from blood. These receptor sequences come from a woman between 18 and 29 years old with Graves' hyperthyroidism.

The J gene is TRBJ2-4, the V gene TRBV20-1; weak D call: TRBD2 (5 bases). Germline V CDR1 and CDR2: DFQATT, SNEGSKA (reference sequence). The CDR3 loop spans 17 amino acids. Deletions cut 7 bases from V and 1 base from J, with 23 bases between. The CDR3 bases are TGCAGTGTTGGTACTAGGAGGCGGCCAGAGGCCAAAAACATTCAGTACTTC. Protein product: CSVGTRRRPEAKNIQYF.

This chain uses TRBV29-1 with TRBJ2-7; 7 bases are a match to TRBD2. This CDR3 has 14 residues. V lost 3 bases and J lost 2; bases outside the gene matches: 7. Germline CDR1 reads SQVTM; CDR2 reads ANQGSEA. The CDR3 reads CSVEGAGPTYEQYF. The CDR3 bases are TGCAGCGTTGAGGGAGCGGGACCCACCTACGAGCAGTACTTC.

The V call is TRBV6-1, the J call TRBJ1-2; no definite D call. Trimming stripped 6 bases from V and 1 base from J, with 3 bases between. The CDR3 covers 11 residues. Germline loops: CDR1 MNHNS, CDR2 SASEGT. This chain's CDR3 is CASRVNYGYTF. The DNA for the CDR3 is TGTGCCAGCAGAGTTAACTATGGCTACACCTTC.

This clonotype was detected once. A read error is likely, as this CDR3 ends without the conserved phenylalanine or tryptophan. The genes are TRBV6-5 and TRBJ2-1, with D unclear. The CDR3 runs 15 residues. The germline V gene has CDR1 MNHEY and CDR2 SVGAGI. V was clipped by 2 bases and J by 0 bases, with 8 bases between them. The CDR3 coding sequence is TGTGCCAGCAGTTACGGGCAGAGCTCCTACAATGAGCAGTTCCTC. The encoded protein is CASSYGQSSYNEQFL.

The table lists this clonotype with many counts. The V call is TRBV5-1, the J call TRBJ2-1, with D perhaps matching TRBD2 (6 bases). The CDR3 length is 12 residues. In germline, CDR1 is SGHRS, CDR2 YFSETQ. V was clipped by 4 bases and J by 9 bases, with 11 bases between them. The CDR3 DNA sequence: TGCGCCAGCAGCCTCCTGGGGGGTGAGCAGTTCTTC. Amino acids: CASSLLGGEQFF.

This clonotype occurred many times. This sequence joins TRBV7-9 and TRBJ2-7; 11 bases align to TRBD2. CDR1 SEHNR and CDR2 FQNEAQ come from the germline V gene (reference sequence). J gave up 4 bases and V 5 bases, and 16 bases lay outside the gene matches. The CDR3 contains 18 residues. The CDR3 DNA is TGTGCCAGCAGCCCGCTAGAGCCTTTGTCTAGCGGGGGGTACGAGCAGTACTTC. Residues: CASSPLEPLSSGGYEQYF.

The V gene is TRBV7-9, the J gene TRBJ2-2; D might be TRBD2 (6 bases). V dropped 2 bases and J dropped 9 bases, with 22 bases sitting between them. The CDR3 is 17 amino acids. Looked up from germline, CDR1 is SEHNR and CDR2 is FQNEAQ (reference sequence). The CDR3 DNA reads as TGTGCCAGCAGCTTAATTCAGCAGGCGGGACCGACCTGGGAGCTGTTTTTT. This translates into CASSLIQQAGPTWELFF. The entire variable domain, with the rest obtained from reference TRBV7-9 and TRBJ2-2, is as follows: DTGVSQNPRHKITKRGQNVTFRCDPISEHNRLYWYRQTLGQGPEFLTYFQNEAQLEKSRLLSDRFSAERPKGSFSTLEIQRTEQGDSAMYLCASSLIQQAGPTWELFFGEGSRLTVL.

This clonotype has more than one count but fewer than ten. V gene TRBV20-1 combines with J gene TRBJ1-4; no firm D call. The germline gives CDR1 DFQATT, CDR2 SNEGSKA (reference sequence). V lost 3 bases and J 4 bases, leaving 12 bases between the germline ends. The CDR3 is 14 residues long. CDR3 region: CSASGLIGNEKLFF. The CDR3 bases are TGCAGTGCTAGCGGACTCATCGGTAATGAAAAACTGTTTTTT.

This clonotype showed up many times. The V and J genes are TRBV6-2 or TRBV6-3 and TRBJ2-7; 9 nucleotides agree with TRBD1. Germline-derived CDR1 and CDR2 are MNHEY and SVGEGT. The CDR3 has 14 amino acids. The trim removed 6 bases at V and 6 bases at J, leaving 9 bases unmatched. DNA of the CDR3: TGTGCCAGCAGATCAGCCGGGACAGGGCGCGAGCAGTACTTC. Translating it yields CASRSAGTGREQYF.

The chain uses TRBV7-3 and TRBJ2-7; possible D gene TRBD1, 6 bases. V gave up 2 bases and J gave up 2 bases, with 13 bases separating them. Germline V gene data show CDR1 as SGHTA and CDR2 as FQGTGA. The CDR3 has 15 amino acids. The DNA for the CDR3 is TGTGCCAGCAGCTTAGCGCAGGGGTCGGCCTACGAGCAGTACTTC. As protein: CASSLAQGSAYEQYF.

This clonotype was observed a handful of times. V usage is TRBV4-3 and J usage is TRBJ1-2; D call uncertain. V was clipped by 3 bases and J by 1 base, with 6 bases between them. There are 13 residues in the CDR3. CDR1 and CDR2 from the germline V gene are LGHNA and YSLEER. CDR3 in DNA: TGCGCCAGCAGCCATACAAGTAACTATGGCTACACCTTC. Its protein is CASSHTSNYGYTF.

The CDR3 DNA reads as TGTGCCAGCAGTAAGGGACAGGAGGGTCAGCCCCAGCATTTT. It codes for CASSKGQEGQPQHF. The genes are TRBV6-2 or TRBV6-3 and TRBJ1-5; 8 bases are shared with TRBD1. V gave up 5 bases and J gave up 6 bases; unmatched junction bases: 6. In germline, CDR1 is MNHEY, CDR2 SVGEGT. The CDR3 contains 14 residues.

This clonotype was seen ten or more times. The V call is TRBV11-3, the J call TRBJ1-6, with TRBD1 as a possible D gene (5 bases). CDR1 and CDR2 (germline): SGHNT, YENEEA. The CDR3 loop spans 14 amino acids. V dropped 4 bases and J dropped 2 bases, with 6 bases sitting between them. The CDR3 DNA reads as TGTGCCAGCAGCTGGGGGACCTATAATTCACCCCTCCACTTT. Translating it yields CASSWGTYNSPLHF.

This clonotype has only a few counts. The genes are TRBV13 and TRBJ2-1, with TRBD2 matching 7 bases. Germline lookup yields CDR1 PRHDT and CDR2 FYEKMQ (reference sequence). V was pared by 4 bases and J by 8 bases, with 11 bases of the junction left unmatched. The CDR3 spans 15 residues. The CDR3 DNA reads as TGTGCCAGCAGCTCAAGCGGGACCCCAATGGATGAGCAGTTCTTC. As protein: CASSSSGTPMDEQFF.

Ten or more counts support this clonotype. The chain has TRBV5-1 and TRBJ2-1, with 9 nucleotides matching TRBD1. Germline V gene data show CDR1 as SGHRS and CDR2 as YFSETQ. The CDR3 totals 17 residues. The junction had 6 bases not matched to a gene; V was cut back by 1 base and J by 1 base. The CDR3 is CASSLPETGGSYNEQFF. CDR3 DNA sequence: TGCGCCAGCAGCTTGCCAGAGACAGGGGGTTCCTACAATGAGCAGTTCTTC.

This clonotype turned up a few times. The V call is TRBV19, the J call TRBJ2-7; 7 nucleotides align to TRBD1. Per the germline V gene, CDR1 is LNHDA and CDR2 is SQIVND (reference sequence). After removal of 3 bases from V and 3 bases from J, the junction contained 5 bases not matched to a gene. This CDR3 is 14 amino acids long. The CDR3 sequence: CASSIIPGGYEQYF. In DNA, the CDR3 is TGTGCCAGTAGTATTATCCCAGGGGGCTACGAGCAGTACTTC.

This chain uses TRBV12-3 or TRBV12-4 with TRBJ2-1; tentative D call: TRBD1 (6 bases). Trimming removed 6 bases from V and 10 bases from J, with 25 bases in between. The CDR3 runs 16 residues. CDR3 in DNA: TGTGCCAGCAGCCTTGGGGGAAGGGGGACCCTACAGGAGCAGTTCTTC. It codes for CASSLGGRGTLQEQFF.

The chain joins TRBV28 to TRBJ1-5, with 12 bases lining up with TRBD1. V dropped 4 bases and J dropped 6; count of bases not matched to a gene: 7. Germline V gene sequence: CDR1 MDHEN, CDR2 SYDVKM. This CDR3 region has 16 residues. The CDR3 loop is CASSSTGQGAGQPQHF. CDR3 DNA: TGTGCCAGCAGTTCCACGGGACAGGGGGCCGGTCAGCCCCAGCATTTT.

At least ten counts were recorded for this clonotype. The chain combines TRBV7-7 with TRBJ2-3, with 10 bases identical to TRBD2. The CDR3 runs to 15 residues. Germline V gene sequence: CDR1 SSHAT, CDR2 FNYEAQ (reference sequence). Losses at the gene ends were 4 bases for V and 2 bases for J; bases not matched to a gene: 3. The CDR3 here is CASSSGLADTDTQYF. In DNA form, the CDR3 reads TGTGCCAGCAGCTCCGGACTAGCGGACACAGATACGCAGTATTTT. The full variable domain, rest sourced from reference TRBV7-7 and TRBJ2-3, is GAGVSQSPRYKVTKRGQDVTLRCDPISSHATLYWYQQALGQGPEFLTYFNYEAQPDKSGLPSDRFSAERPEGSISTLTIQRTEQRDSAMYRCASSSGLADTDTQYFGPGTRLTVL.

This clonotype showed up many times. This sequence joins TRBV12-5 and TRBJ2-3, with 8 bases identical to TRBD1. Germline V lookup: CDR1 LGHNT, CDR2 FRNRAP. V shed 4 bases and J 0 bases; nucleotides not matched to a gene: 6. CDR3 length: 16 residues. In DNA, the CDR3 is TGTGCTAGTGGTTCGCGCGGACAGGGAAGCACAGATACGCAGTATTTT. Encoded protein: CASGSRGQGSTDTQYF.

As concerns this clonotype: Germline is not matched at one junction end, which may reflect a read error. As DNA, the CDR3 is TGTGCCAACAGTTTGGAGACTAGCGGGATCAATGAGCAGTTCTTC. It yields the protein CANSLETSGINEQFF. The chain recombines TRBV28 with TRBJ2-1, with 11 bases that match TRBD2. Germline CDR1 and CDR2: MDHEN and SYDVKM. The CDR3 is 15 residues long.

This chain uses TRBV10-3 with TRBJ2-7, with 9 bases identical to TRBD1. The V and J ends lost 2 bases and 4 bases, in that order; junction bases with no gene match: 6. The germline V gene has CDR1 ENHRY and CDR2 SYGVKD. The CDR3 has 15 residues. CDR3 region: CAISEKDRGRYEQYF. CDR3 DNA: TGTGCCATCAGTGAGAAGGACAGGGGAAGATACGAGCAGTACTTC.

This clonotype was counted many times. The CDR3 coding sequence is TGTGCCAGCCAGGCTGGGCAGCATCCCTACGAGCAGTACTTC. It translates to CASQAGQHPYEQYF. V and J are TRBV28 and TRBJ2-7; D remains unclear. Trimming left V 8 bases short and J 2 bases short, with 16 bases between. This CDR3 has 14 residues. CDR1 is MDHEN, CDR2 SYDVKM, per germline.

With regard to this clonotype: Because it lacks the conserved phenylalanine or tryptophan at the end, this CDR3 is likely a read error. The genes are TRBV4-1 and TRBJ1-1; no definite D call. The ends were cut back, 4 bases at V and 1 base at J, with 10 bases in the middle. The CDR3 spans 14 residues. The V gene's germline CDR1 is MGHRA and CDR2 YSYEKL. The CDR3 spells CASSRVKANTEAFS. The CDR3, as DNA: TGCGCCAGCAGCCGAGTCAAGGCGAACACTGAAGCTTTCTCT.

This clonotype has just a few counts. The gene calls are TRBV2 and TRBJ1-5, with D unresolved. The CDR3 contains 14 residues. Germline V lookup: CDR1 SNHLY, CDR2 FYNNEI. V was clipped by 6 bases and J by 5 bases, with 14 bases between them. CDR3 loop: CASSETGRHQPQHF. The DNA of the CDR3 is TGTGCCAGCAGCGAGACCGGGAGGCATCAGCCCCAGCATTTT.

J is TRBJ2-5 and V is TRBV28; D ambiguous. The CDR3 loop spans 13 amino acids. Germline values: CDR1 MDHEN, CDR2 SYDVKM. Deletions cut 4 bases from V and 5 bases from J, with 11 bases between. CDR3 region: CASSYTRAETQYF. CDR3 bases: TGTGCCAGCAGTTATACCCGCGCGGAGACCCAGTACTTC. Full variable domain (remainder filled in from reference TRBV28 and TRBJ2-5): DVKVTQSSRYLVKRTGEKVFLECVQDMDHENMFWYRQDPGLGLRLIYFSYDVKMKEKGDIPEGYSVSREKKERFSLILESASTNQTSMYLCASSYTRAETQYFGPGTRLLVL.